This TCR beta chain stems from a study of graft-versus-host responses after intestinal transplantation. Study details: In this cohort, recipients had multivisceral, liver-intestinal, or isolated intestinal transplants.

The assay was immunoSEQ multiplex PCR, and TCRdb's table has in-frame clones only and misses some. The table lists 74,000 or so clones, over 80% of them singletons, with over 0.55% in the top ten. CDR3 length: 14 residues. V was pared by 3 bases and J by 5 bases, with 14 bases between. Germline V CDR1 and CDR2: SGHKS, YYEKEE (reference sequence). J is TRBJ1-2 and V is TRBV5-5; D is unresolved. The sequence was collected from a human patient who received an intestinal transplant, so some T cells may come from the graft donor. The sample consisted of PBMCs, taken 98 days after intestinal transplantation. CDR3 sequence (DNA): TGTGCCAGCAGCTACCCCGGGCGACCATATGGCTACACCTTC. As protein: CASSYPGRPYGYTF.